The clone carrying this T cell receptor beta chain occurred once. What it recognizes is unknown. Processing released intraepithelial and lamina propria lymphocytes from the graft tissue. The germline V gene encodes CDR1 SGDLS and CDR2 YYNGEE. The V and J ends lost 0 bases and 3 bases respectively, with 2 bases between them. The CDR3 is 12 amino acids. The data stem from a study of graft-versus-host responses after intestinal transplantation. Overall study: Induction using anti-thymocyte globulin, followed by tacrolimus and steroids for approximately 3 years, was given to all recipients.

Study-level results: Peak GvH clone levels in circulation were associated with early post-transplant HvG declines. Elevated graft-versus-host to host-versus-graft clonal ratios in allografts were recorded for patients with graft-donor T cell macrochimerism. Recipient bone marrow held GvH clones, some seen earlier in ileum or blood.

Only in-frame clones appear in the TCRdb table, and some are missing; sequencing was by immunoSEQ multiplex PCR. The sample records 60,000 to 75,000 clones, under 90% being singletons. The clonotype comes from a human patient who received an intestinal transplant, so some T cells may come from the graft donor. The sample consisted of ileum tissue, taken 350 to 400 days after transplant. This chain joins TRBV9 and TRBJ2-3; D is unresolved. The CDR3 spells CASSVGTDTQYF. CDR3 sequence (DNA): TGTGCCAGCAGCGTAGGAACAGATACGCAGTATTTT.